This entry lists 28 T cell receptor beta chains sequenced from one sample in a study of vaccination and CD4 T cells after COVID-19. Treatment: approximately 9-day PBMC culture with coronavirus spike peptide pools or control peptides (ViraFEST assay). Once obtained from cultured CD4+ T cells, the DNA was sequenced using the Oncomine TCR Beta short-read assay. TCRdb independently ran MiXCR on the PCR reads; one entry per CDR3 protein. Altogether about 12,000 distinct CDR3 sequences are present, around 48% being singletons, with the ten largest covering roughly 12%. Antigens of these TCRs are unknown. What was sequenced was CD4+ T cells from blood, cultured in vitro. These receptor sequences come from a human donor who had recovered from COVID-19.

This sequence joins TRBV19 and TRBJ1-2; D remains unclear. The CDR3 loop spans 12 amino acids. Germline CDR1 LNHDA, CDR2 SQIVND (reference sequence). Trimming shortened V by 7 bases and J by 8 bases, and 14 bases separated the two germline ends. Here the CDR3 DNA reads TGTGCCAGTACGGGGTCTCTTGCCGGCTACACCTTC. Residues: CASTGSLAGYTF.

This clonotype was counted a few times. The V and J genes are TRBV19 and TRBJ1-5, with 12 bases aligning to TRBD1. With 4 bases clipped from V and 0 bases from J, the junction kept 13 bases outside the gene matches. The germline CDR1 and CDR2 sequences are LNHDA and SQIVND (reference sequence). This CDR3 is built from 20 residues. The CDR3 nucleotides read TGTGCCAGTAGTAGCCCTTCCGGGACAGGGGGCTGGAATAGCAATCAGCCCCAGCATTTT. Its translation: CASSSPSGTGGWNSNQPQHF.

The gene calls are TRBV5-1 and TRBJ1-6, with TRBD1 as a possible D gene (5 bases). V was shortened by 3 bases and J by 6 bases, with 10 bases between the two germline ends. This CDR3 is built from 14 residues. CDR1 is SGHRS, CDR2 YFSETQ, per germline. CDR3 sequence: CASSSGLSNSPLHF. The CDR3 coding sequence is TGCGCCAGCAGCTCGGGACTGAGTAATTCACCCCTCCACTTT.

This clonotype was seen just once. The CDR3 spells CSAREGPNYGYTF. The CDR3 nucleotides are TGCAGTGCTAGAGAGGGGCCCAACTATGGCTACACCTTC. The J gene is TRBJ1-2, the V gene TRBV20-1; D is possibly TRBD1 (5 bases). V lost 0 bases and J 2 bases, leaving 7 bases between the germline ends. The length of the CDR3 is 13 residues. In germline, CDR1 is DFQATT, CDR2 SNEGSKA (reference sequence).

This clonotype has only a few counts. The V call is TRBV10-3, the J call TRBJ1-5; D unresolved. CDR1 and CDR2 (germline): ENHRY, SYGVKD. This CDR3 has 13 residues. Trimming stripped 2 bases from V and 5 bases from J, with 7 bases between. CDR3 residues: CAISEAGYQPQHF. Written as DNA, the CDR3 is TGTGCCATCAGTGAGGCAGGTTATCAGCCCCAGCATTTT.

The rearrangement links TRBV10-3 to TRBJ1-5, with 8 bases lining up with TRBD1. The ends lost 2 bases at V and 7 bases at J; junction bases unmatched: 4. Germline V gene sequence: CDR1 ENHRY, CDR2 SYGVKD. The length of the CDR3 is 14 residues. The CDR3 here is CAISERQGSQPQHF. The CDR3 coding sequence is TGTGCCATCAGTGAGAGACAGGGGAGCCAGCCCCAGCATTTT.

The chain links TRBV12-3 or TRBV12-4 to TRBJ2-2, with a possible D match to TRBD1 (5 bases). The V and J ends lost 2 bases and 3 bases respectively, with 7 bases between them. The CDR3 contains 14 residues. Here the CDR3 DNA reads TGTGCCAGCAGTTTACGCAGGGACACCGGGGAGCTGTTTTTT. Protein product: CASSLRRDTGELFF.

The count of this clonotype is one. V usage is TRBV14 and J usage is TRBJ2-1; TRBD2 agrees at 14 bases. The CDR3 contains 21 residues. V was pared by 2 bases and J by 3 bases, with 15 bases of the junction left unmatched. Germline V gene sequence: CDR1 SGHDN, CDR2 FVKESK. CDR3 sequence reads: CASSQSNSTSGGGFYYNEQFF. The CDR3 DNA is TGTGCCAGCAGCCAATCCAACTCGACTAGCGGGGGGGGTTTCTACTACAATGAGCAGTTCTTC.

The chain joins TRBV6-1 to TRBJ2-1; the match to TRBD2 covers 9 bases. This CDR3 spans 17 amino acids. Per germline, CDR1 MNHNS and CDR2 SASEGT. Trimming cost V 4 bases and J 3 bases; bases outside gene matches: 10. The CDR3 loop reads CASSGSGRGGRYNEQFF. CDR3 in DNA: TGTGCCAGCAGTGGGTCCGGGCGGGGGGGCCGCTACAATGAGCAGTTCTTC.

The V and J genes are TRBV7-2 and TRBJ2-5; D could derive from TRBD1 or TRBD2 (5 bases each). CDR3 length: 16 amino acids. CDR1 is SGHTA, CDR2 FQGNSA, per germline. V was clipped by 5 bases and J by 10 bases, with 26 bases between them. DNA of the CDR3: TGTGCCAGCAGCCCGGGGTCTGGGGCAGCCTTGAGGATCCAGTACTTC. Amino acids: CASSPGSGAALRIQYF.

The gene calls are TRBV20-1 and TRBJ2-7; 11 bases are a match to TRBD2. V lost 2 bases and J lost 5; bases outside the gene matches: 5. Germline CDR1 reads DFQATT; CDR2 reads SNEGSKA (reference sequence). This CDR3 spans 14 amino acids. The CDR3 sequence is CSARLAGGTHEQYF. The CDR3 DNA reads as TGCAGTGCTAGACTAGCGGGGGGAACCCACGAGCAGTACTTC.

The chain combines TRBV12-3 or TRBV12-4 with TRBJ1-1; 8 positions match TRBD1. This CDR3 region has 16 residues. With V trimmed by 6 bases and J by 5 bases, 14 bases remained unmatched. The CDR3 bases are TGTGCCAGCAGACTAGGACAGGGCGCCGACGGAACTGAAGCTTTCTTT. This encodes CASRLGQGADGTEAFF.

V and J are TRBV6-1 and TRBJ1-1; D is unclear. The V gene lost 2 bases and the J gene lost 1 base, with 11 bases spanning the gap. There are 15 residues in the CDR3. Germline V gene sequence: CDR1 MNHNS, CDR2 SASEGT. CDR3 amino acids: CASSELSARNTEAFF. Here the CDR3 DNA reads TGTGCCAGCAGTGAATTGTCGGCGAGGAACACTGAAGCTTTCTTT.

The rearrangement joins TRBV5-1 to TRBJ1-2; 10 bases align to TRBD1. The V and J ends lost 0 bases and 6 bases, in that order; junction bases with no gene match: 8. Germline V lookup: CDR1 SGHRS, CDR2 YFSETQ. The CDR3 totals 16 residues. In DNA form, the CDR3 reads TGCGCCAGCAGCTTGGACTACGGACAGGGGGGTCATGGCTACACCTTC. This codes for CASSLDYGQGGHGYTF.

V and J are TRBV20-1 and TRBJ2-1; D not resolved. CDR1 and CDR2 (germline): DFQATT, SNEGSKA (reference sequence). V was shortened by 3 bases and J by 8 bases, with 20 bases between the two germline ends. The CDR3 extends over 15 amino acids. In DNA form, the CDR3 reads TGCAGTGCTAGTAGAGGCAGAACAGTCCCGGATGAGCAGTTCTTC. Translating gives CSASRGRTVPDEQFF.

The V and J genes are TRBV30 and TRBJ1-2; D remains unclear. CDR1 is GTSNPN, CDR2 SVGIG, per germline (reference sequence). Trimming took off 1 base at V and 1 base at J, with 16 bases between the two ends. This CDR3 spans 16 amino acids. CDR3 loop: CAWSGRISRINYGYTF. The CDR3 bases are TGTGCCTGGAGTGGCAGGATCAGTAGGATTAACTATGGCTACACCTTC.

The chain is built from TRBV6-5 and TRBJ1-1; no clear D gene. V lost 0 bases to trimming and J lost 2 bases, with 7 bases between them. In germline, CDR1 is MNHEY, CDR2 SVGAGI. There are 14 residues in the CDR3. The CDR3 is CASSYSLGNTEAFF. CDR3 DNA: TGTGCCAGCAGTTACTCGTTAGGAAACACTGAAGCTTTCTTT.

V gene TRBV5-1 combines with J gene TRBJ2-5; tentative D call: TRBD1 (5 bases). V lost 1 base to trimming and J lost 3 bases, with 10 bases between them. This CDR3 spans 14 amino acids. Looked up from germline, CDR1 is SGHRS and CDR2 is YFSETQ. The CDR3 DNA reads TGCGCCAGCAGCTTGTGGGGCAGGGAAGAGACCCAGTACTTC. This translates into CASSLWGREETQYF.

This chain connects TRBV12-3 or TRBV12-4 to TRBJ2-1, with D possibly TRBD1 on 5 matching bases. Trimming removed 6 bases from V and 9 bases from J, with 21 bases in between. CDR3 length: 15 residues. Written as DNA, the CDR3 is TGTGCCAGCAGCTTCAGTTGGGGCAAAAAGGGTGAGCAGTTCTTC. Translating gives CASSFSWGKKGEQFF.

This clonotype was seen a few times. The rearrangement uses TRBV6-1 and TRBJ1-2; 9 bases are a match to TRBD1. The ends lost 5 bases at V and 3 bases at J; junction bases unmatched: 7. The CDR3 contains 15 residues. CDR1 is MNHNS and CDR2 is SASEGT in the germline V gene. CDR3 region: CASSRWDRADYGYTF. As DNA, the CDR3 is TGTGCCAGCAGTCGATGGGACAGGGCGGACTATGGCTACACCTTC.

This chain uses TRBV28 with TRBJ2-2; D is perhaps TRBD1 (5 bases). V shed 6 bases and J shed 0 bases, with 14 bases lying between them. CDR1 and CDR2 (germline): MDHEN, SYDVKM. The CDR3 spans 16 residues. CDR3 DNA sequence: TGTGCCAGCAGATCCTCCGGCAGGGCGAACACCGGGGAGCTGTTTTTT. Its protein is CASRSSGRANTGELFF. The whole variable domain, remainder taken from reference TRBV28 and TRBJ2-2, is DVKVTQSSRYLVKRTGEKVFLECVQDMDHENMFWYRQDPGLGLRLIYFSYDVKMKEKGDIPEGYSVSREKKERFSLILESASTNQTSMYLCASRSSGRANTGELFFGEGSRLTVL.

This clonotype came up a few times. This chain uses TRBV12-3 or TRBV12-4 with TRBJ1-1; D may be TRBD1 (5 bases). V shed 4 bases and J shed 3 bases, with 9 bases lying between them. The CDR3 is 13 residues long. CDR3 DNA sequence: TGTGCCAGCAGTTCGAGACAGTACACTGAAGCTTTCTTT. Protein sequence: CASSSRQYTEAFF.

Comment on this clonotype: The germline gene is not matched at one end of the junction; a read error may be the cause. The chain carries TRBV6-2 or TRBV6-3 and TRBJ1-5; D gene ambiguous. Germline lookup yields CDR1 MNHEY and CDR2 SVGEGT. This CDR3 region has 16 residues. The chain's CDR3 is CASSYSLHEINPPQHF. Here the CDR3 DNA reads TGTGCCAGCAGTTACAGTCTCCATGAAATTAATCCGCCCCAGCATTTT.

This clonotype has only a few counts. The rearrangement links TRBV12-3 or TRBV12-4 to TRBJ1-1, with D possibly TRBD1 on 5 matching bases. The CDR3 spans 17 residues. The V and J ends lost 4 bases and 5 bases respectively, with 23 bases between them. This chain's CDR3 is CASSSGFGAPGVTEAFF. The CDR3 DNA is TGTGCCAGCAGTTCTGGCTTCGGGGCGCCGGGAGTTACTGAAGCTTTCTTT.

This clonotype was counted only a few times. The rearrangement uses TRBV24-1 and TRBJ2-2; no definite D call. Germline CDR1 reads KGHDR; CDR2 reads SFDVKD. The CDR3 spans 12 residues. V was trimmed by 6 bases and J by 7 bases, leaving 8 bases between them. The CDR3 region is CATSSPFGELFF. Written as DNA, the CDR3 is TGTGCCACCAGTAGCCCCTTCGGGGAGCTGTTTTTT.

The chain combines TRBV5-6 with TRBJ2-2; no firm D call. This CDR3 has 14 residues. CDR1 is SGHDT, CDR2 YYEEEE, per germline. Trimming cost V 4 bases and J 3 bases, with 10 bases left between them. The CDR3 loop is CASSRDLDTGELFF. The CDR3 DNA sequence: TGTGCCAGCAGCCGTGACCTCGACACCGGGGAGCTGTTTTTT.

This chain links TRBV19 with TRBJ2-1; D unresolved. The germline CDR1 and CDR2 sequences are LNHDA and SQIVND (reference sequence). The CDR3 extends over 14 amino acids. Trimming cost V 3 bases and J 8 bases, with 14 bases left between them. The chain's CDR3 is CASSIVAGEYEQFF. The DNA of the CDR3 is TGTGCCAGTAGTATCGTGGCAGGTGAATATGAGCAGTTCTTC.

J is TRBJ2-6 and V is TRBV5-5; 10 bases fit TRBD1. The germline V gene encodes CDR1 SGHKS and CDR2 YYEKEE (reference sequence). The CDR3 has 18 amino acids. V was clipped by 0 bases and J by 2 bases; unmatched bases: 5. The CDR3 is CASSLARQGAAGANVLTF. The CDR3 DNA reads TGTGCCAGCAGCTTGGCCCGACAGGGGGCGGCTGGGGCCAACGTCCTGACTTTC.